A single sample is the source of the 8 T cell receptor beta chains below, sequenced in a study of blood T cell repertoires in COVID-19. Assay: immunoSEQ multiplex PCR; the TCRdb copy retains only in-frame clones and omits some. The data show about 250,000 clones, just under 85% seen once. The sample consisted of peripheral blood. The receptors shown here come from a man aged 45-65 years with acute or convalescent COVID-19.

This chain links TRBV5-8 with TRBJ2-1; TRBD2 might be the D (5 bases). The CDR3 sequence is 13 residues long. V lost 0 bases to trimming and J lost 9 bases, with 10 bases between them. Per germline, CDR1 SGHTS and CDR2 YDEGEE. The CDR3 DNA sequence: TGTGCCAGCAGCTTGGAGGCAGGAGGTGAGCAGTTCTTC. Translating it yields CASSLEAGGEQFF.

The genes are TRBV13 and TRBJ1-4; D remains unclear. The germline CDR1 and CDR2 sequences are PRHDT and FYEKMQ (reference sequence). Trimming left V 8 bases short and J 2 bases short, with 9 bases between. The CDR3 is 13 residues long. For the CDR3, the DNA is TGTGCCAGCTCGAGAGGGACTAATGAAAAACTGTTTTTT. It specifies CASSRGTNEKLFF.

The chain has TRBV25-1 and TRBJ2-7; 8 bases fit TRBD2. The length of the CDR3 is 13 residues. Trimming cost V 6 bases and J 3 bases; bases outside gene matches: 4. Per the germline V gene, CDR1 is MGHDK and CDR2 is SYGVNS. The CDR3 loop reads CASRGTRDYEQYF. CDR3 coding DNA: TGTGCCAGCAGGGGGACTAGGGACTACGAGCAGTACTTC.

This chain uses TRBV19 with TRBJ1-5; D remains ambiguous. Trimming took 1 base from V and 5 from J, leaving 9 bases between them. The germline CDR1 and CDR2 sequences are LNHDA and SQIVND (reference sequence). CDR3 size: 14 residues. CDR3 in DNA: TGTGCCAGTAGTATAGTTCCCAGGCATCAGCCCCAGCATTTT. Its protein is CASSIVPRHQPQHF.

The CDR3 is CASSNDIGGGTAQYF. CDR3 DNA: TGTGCCAGCAGCAATGACATCGGGGGAGGTACGGCCCAGTACTTC. The rearrangement links TRBV6-5 to TRBJ2-5; the D gene is possibly TRBD2 (6 bases). Trimming cost V 6 bases and J 9 bases, with 23 bases left between them. From germline, CDR1 is MNHEY and CDR2 SVGAGI. The CDR3 runs to 15 residues.

The chain joins TRBV28 to TRBJ2-7; D call uncertain. From germline, CDR1 is MDHEN and CDR2 SYDVKM. V dropped 3 bases and J dropped 3 bases, with 6 bases sitting between them. The CDR3 sequence is 12 residues long. CDR3 sequence: CASSLSDYEQYF. The CDR3 nucleotides read TGTGCCAGCAGTTTGAGCGACTACGAGCAGTACTTC.

The rearrangement uses TRBV5-6 and TRBJ1-1; possible D gene TRBD1, 5 bases. Germline assignment: CDR1 SGHDT and CDR2 YYEEEE. V shed 5 bases and J shed 3 bases, with 11 bases lying between them. This CDR3 comprises 13 residues. CDR3 in DNA: TGTGCCAGCAGAATCGGGACTTACACTGAAGCTTTCTTT. This encodes CASRIGTYTEAFF. Together with reference TRBV5-6 and TRBJ1-1, the CDR3 gives the full variable domain: DAGVTQSPTHLIKTRGQQVTLRCSPKSGHDTVSWYQQALGQGPQFIFQYYEEEERQRGNFPDRFSGHQFPNYSSELNVNALLLGDSALYLCASRIGTYTEAFFGQGTRLTVV.

This clone has a handful of counts. This chain uses TRBV5-4 with TRBJ2-4; 12 nucleotides line up with TRBD2. Germline CDR1 is SGHNT and CDR2 is YYREEE (reference sequence). The V and J ends lost 0 bases and 0 bases, in that order; junction bases with no gene match: 7. The CDR3 consists of 19 residues. DNA of the CDR3: TGTGCCAGCAGCTTGGGACTAGCGGGGGCGCCTCTAGCCAAAAACATTCAGTACTTC. Protein: CASSLGLAGAPLAKNIQYF.